Listed here are 12 T cell receptor beta chains from one sample, sequenced in a study of beta chain features in type 1 diabetes. TCRB transcripts that were expressed got sequenced, as all of the isolated RNA had been reverse transcribed. The method was immunoSEQ multiplex PCR; TCRdb's version includes in-frame clones alone and lacks a portion of them. The sample includes around 250,000 clones, about 25% of them seen just once. Sequences were obtained from central memory CD4+ T cells from blood. These receptors all come from a man aged 30 to 45 in good health.

This clone was counted between two and nine times. The chain couples TRBV9 to TRBJ2-3; 9 bases align to TRBD2. V lost 3 bases, J lost 7 bases, and 6 bases stayed unmatched. The CDR3 length is 14 residues. Germline V gene data show CDR1 as SGDLS and CDR2 as YYNGEE. As DNA, the CDR3 is TGTGCCAGCAGCGCGCGGGGGGGCCCATATACGCAGTATTTT. This gives the protein CASSARGGPYTQYF.

In nucleotides, the CDR3 is TGTGCTAGTGGTTTGGTACGTCAGCCCCAGCATTTT. It is translated as CASGLVRQPQHF. The chain recombines TRBV12-5 with TRBJ1-5; the D is unclear. The ends were cut back, 0 bases at V and 6 bases at J, with 3 bases in the middle. The germline V gene has CDR1 LGHNT and CDR2 FRNRAP. There are 12 residues in the CDR3.

The table lists this clone with a few counts. The genes are TRBV5-1 and TRBJ2-2, with 8 bases matching TRBD2. With V trimmed by 3 bases and J by 1 base, 5 bases remained unmatched. This CDR3 has 16 amino acids. Germline-derived CDR1 and CDR2 are SGHRS and YFSETQ. The CDR3 here is CASSSHSGRNTGELFF. The CDR3 region has the DNA TGCGCCAGCAGCTCGCACAGCGGGAGGAACACCGGGGAGCTGTTTTTT.

This clone was detected ten times or more. The sample carries other DNA sequences with the same CDR3. The chain has TRBV11-1 and TRBJ2-7; D remains unclear. The CDR3 runs to 12 residues. The germline V gene has CDR1 SGHAT and CDR2 FQDESV (reference sequence). The germline V and J ends were trimmed by 5 bases and 4 bases, with 9 bases remaining between them. The CDR3 bases are TGTGCCAGCAGCCTAGACTCTTACGAGCAGTACTTC. The encoded protein is CASSLDSYEQYF.

This clone has only a few counts. The chain has TRBV11-2 and TRBJ2-1; 9 bases are shared with TRBD2. This CDR3 is built from 16 residues. The germline gives CDR1 SGHAT, CDR2 FQNNGV. With 1 base clipped from V and 4 bases from J, the junction kept 5 bases outside the gene matches. The CDR3 region has the DNA TGTGCCAGCAGCTTAGGCGGGACTAGCAGATACAATGAGCAGTTCTTC. Amino acid sequence: CASSLGGTSRYNEQFF.

This clone has just a few counts. The chain links TRBV29-1 to TRBJ1-2; unclear D gene. CDR1 and CDR2 (germline): SQVTM, ANQGSEA. Between the trimmed V and J ends, which lost 6 bases and 4 bases, there was a span of 12 bases. The CDR3 spans 12 residues. In nucleotides, the CDR3 is TGCAGCGTCTCCGACGGACCCTATGGCTACACCTTC. It is translated as CSVSDGPYGYTF. The full variable domain, completed using reference TRBV29-1 and TRBJ1-2, is SAVISQKPSRDICQRGTSLTIQCQVDSQVTMMFWYRQQPGQSLTLIATANQGSEATYESGFVIDKFPISRPNLTFSTLTVSNMSPEDSSIYLCSVSDGPYGYTFGSGTRLTVV.

The rearrangement joins TRBV27 to TRBJ2-6; unclear D gene. The germline gives CDR1 MNHEY, CDR2 SMNVEV (reference sequence). The CDR3 loop spans 15 amino acids. V lost 2 bases and J 0 bases, leaving 5 bases between the germline ends. Here the CDR3 reads CASSLRNSGANVLTF. The CDR3 coding sequence is TGTGCCAGCAGTTTACGTAACTCTGGGGCCAACGTCCTGACTTTC.

This clone was counted a few times. The gene calls are TRBV9 and TRBJ2-5; D is ambiguous. The CDR3 length is 13 residues. The germline gives CDR1 SGDLS, CDR2 YYNGEE. The germline V and J ends were trimmed by 4 bases and 4 bases, with 11 bases remaining between them. The CDR3 here is CASSPVAPETQYF. In DNA, the CDR3 is TGTGCCAGCAGCCCCGTAGCTCCAGAGACCCAGTACTTC.

The rearrangement joins TRBV7-2 to TRBJ2-3; TRBD1 matches at 9 bases. After removal of 5 bases from V and 5 bases from J, the junction contained 5 bases not matched to a gene. This CDR3 has 14 amino acids. Per the germline V gene, CDR1 is SGHTA and CDR2 is FQGNSA. The CDR3 loop reads CASSLGTGLDTQYF. CDR3 in DNA: TGTGCCAGCAGCCTCGGGACAGGGTTAGATACGCAGTATTTT.

At least ten counts were recorded for this clone. This chain joins TRBV21-1 and TRBJ2-1; the table gives TRBD2 as D, unverified against the DNA. TRBV21-1 is noted as a pseudogene. CDR3 length: 14 amino acids. CDR3 coding DNA: TGTGCCAGCAGCAAAAGGCGGGACCCCGATGAGCAGTTCTTC. This gives the protein CASSKRRDPDEQFF.

The V and J genes are TRBV30 and TRBJ2-5, with D tentatively TRBD1 (6 bases). Trimming pared 0 bases from V and 7 bases from J, leaving 6 bases between. This CDR3 has 11 residues. The V gene's germline CDR1 is GTSNPN and CDR2 SVGIG (reference sequence). CDR3: CAWSVQGTQYF. CDR3 coding DNA: TGTGCCTGGAGTGTACAGGGGACCCAGTACTTC.

The sample holds a few counts of this clone. The rearrangement joins TRBV30 to TRBJ2-7, with D unclear. The CDR3 runs to 12 residues. V was pared by 0 bases and J by 4 bases, with 7 bases between. Germline CDR1 is GTSNPN and CDR2 is SVGIG (reference sequence). The CDR3, as DNA: TGTGCCTGGAGTGTCATGGGATACGAGCAGTACTTC. It specifies CAWSVMGYEQYF.